This TCR beta chain was sequenced for a study of T cells in Graves' hyperthyroidism and ophthalmopathy. At the level of the study: Sampling of peripheral blood happened at initial diagnosis, prior to any treatment. Study conclusions and caveats: The majority of expanded thyroid clonotypes above 0.001 also appeared in blood.

V lost 5 bases to trimming and J lost 0 bases, with 11 bases between them. The CDR3 runs 16 residues. TCR beta CDR3 region amplification was performed from RNA transcripts. With the HTBI primer set, the TCR CDR3 went through a first round of RT-PCR. TCRdb re-called the multiplex PCR reads with MiXCR, one entry per CDR3 protein. The sample lists under 250,000 distinct CDR3 sequences; more than 20% were seen once. The PBMCs had their origin in about 9.7 ml of fresh peripheral blood. This clonotype was counted at least ten times. Its matching antigen is unknown. The gene calls are TRBV12-3 or TRBV12-4 and TRBJ2-6; D remains unclear. This TCR came from a woman between 35 and 50 years old with Graves' ophthalmopathy. The specimen sequenced was blood. Written as DNA, the CDR3 is TGTGCCAGCAGTGATGTAAAGAGCTCTGGGGCCAACGTCCTGACTTTC. It codes for CASSDVKSSGANVLTF.